This T cell receptor beta chain came from a study of shared T cell receptors in the human thymus. TCRdb's copy holds only in-frame clones and misses some; the assay was immunoSEQ multiplex PCR. The sample records 550,000 to 800,000 clones, approximately 83% being singletons. The CDR3 covers 19 residues. Per the germline V gene, CDR1 is LGHNA and CDR2 is YNFKEQ. V was cut by 4 bases and J by 8 bases, with 29 bases left in between. These same data were also listed under a study on human thymus T cells. From that study: Donation was from healthy Finnish infants who were having corrective surgery that addressed congenital heart defects. The source of the thymus tissue was resections taken during corrective heart surgery. Use of V and J genes seemed skewed within the thymic and blood repertoires. The related literature has documented a marked overlap of thymic repertoires among unrelated individuals.

The sequencing sample was made of thymocytes. The origin of this receptor is a girl under two years old with a congenital heart defect. The rearrangement links TRBV4-2 to TRBJ1-4; a weak D match, TRBD1 (6 bases). CDR3 amino acids: CASSLKRSRGNLKVEKLFF. The CDR3 region has the DNA TGTGCCAGCAGCCTCAAAAGATCAAGGGGGAATCTTAAGGTGGAAAAACTGTTTTTT.